The entry below gives a single T cell receptor beta chain sequence along with its context. Its antigen is as yet unknown. Just one base apart from a much larger clone, this may be a read error. The data derive from a study of glioma-infiltrating T cells. Whole-study findings and limits: Gliomas, especially low-grade, showed above-expected tissue-blood divergence; non-neoplastic patients showed below.

CDR3 length: 14 residues. V lost 6 bases, J lost 6 bases, and 15 bases lay in between. Germline V gene lookup returns CDR1 MNHNS and CDR2 SASEGT. Using RNA template, CDR3s of TCR alpha and beta were amplified with iRepertoire arm-PCR. Tissue mRNA or PBMC total RNA, roughly 90-400 ng, went into one-step reverse transcription and amplification. TCRdb re-analysed the multiplex PCR reads in MiXCR, keeping a single row per CDR3 protein. The repertoire holds more than 95,000 distinct CDR3 sequences, with around 29% as singletons. The receptor's source is a human donor with low-grade glioma or glioblastoma, undergoing nonglioma brain surgery, or in good health (not recorded which). The chain is built from TRBV6-1 and TRBJ1-5, with D possibly being TRBD1 (6 bases). The sample consisted of glioma tissue, nonneoplastic brain tissue, or PBMCs (not recorded which). The CDR3 is CASSQGQRSQPQHF. The DNA for the CDR3 is TGTGCCAGCAGCCAGGGACAACGCAGTCAGCCCCAGCATTTT.